These 7 T cell receptor beta chains came from one sample sequenced in a study of blood T cell repertoires in COVID-19. Using immunoSEQ multiplex PCR, the repertoire was profiled, and TCRdb retains in-frame clones only, with some absent. The data show roughly 78,000 clones, less than 85% seen once. Source material: peripheral blood. These TCRs come from a woman of 80 years or more with acute or convalescent COVID-19.

J is TRBJ1-2 and V is TRBV6-5; 10 bases are shared with TRBD1. V was clipped by 4 bases and J by 4 bases; unmatched bases: 6. CDR1 is MNHEY, CDR2 SVGAGI, per germline. CDR3 size: 15 residues. The DNA for the CDR3 is TGTGCCAGCAGTTCCGACAGGGGGCGCGCCTATGGCTACACCTTC. It codes for CASSSDRGRAYGYTF.

This chain uses TRBV18 with TRBJ2-1; 9 nucleotides align to TRBD2. The CDR3 has 17 amino acids. Per germline, CDR1 KGHSH and CDR2 LQKENI. After removal of 0 bases from V and 9 bases from J, the junction contained 12 bases not matched to a gene. In DNA, the CDR3 is TGTGCCAGCTCACCACCGATAATAGCGGGAGACTTCAGTGAGCAGTTCTTC. It specifies CASSPPIIAGDFSEQFF.

V usage is TRBV7-3 and J usage is TRBJ1-2, with D possibly TRBD1 on 5 matching bases. The CDR3 sequence is 15 residues long. CDR1 and CDR2 (germline): SGHTA, FQGTGA. Trimming removed 5 bases at V and 4 bases at J, with 17 bases between. Written as DNA, the CDR3 is TGTGCCAGCAGCCCCCCGGGGGACGGTCTCTATGGCTACACCTTC. This codes for CASSPPGDGLYGYTF.

The chain recombines TRBV3-1 (or the pseudogene TRBV3-2) with TRBJ1-2; 8 nucleotides align to TRBD1. J was trimmed by 4 bases and V by 4 bases; bases with no gene match: 2. Germline assignment: CDR1 LGHDT and CDR2 YNNKEL (reference sequence). This CDR3 is 13 amino acids long. The CDR3 DNA is TGTGCCAGCAGCCCAGGGGGCGCCTATGGCTACACCTTC. Translated: CASSPGGAYGYTF.

This chain links TRBV6-5 with TRBJ1-3; D is undetermined. There are 15 residues in the CDR3. Germline-derived CDR1 and CDR2 are MNHEY and SVGAGI. Trimming removed 6 bases at V and 0 bases at J, with 12 bases between. CDR3 sequence (DNA): TGTGCCAGCAGGCGCGATTCCGCCTCTGGAAACACCATATATTTT. Translating gives CASRRDSASGNTIYF.

This clone showed up just a few times. The gene calls are TRBV5-1 and TRBJ2-1, with 9 bases fitting TRBD2. Trimming removed 0 bases from V and 6 bases from J; junction bases left unmatched: 7. The CDR3 runs 16 residues. Germline CDR1 reads SGHRS; CDR2 reads YFSETQ. The DNA of the CDR3 is TGCGCCAGCAGCTTGGCGGCTAGCGGGACCCTCAATGAGCAGTTCTTC. Translating gives CASSLAASGTLNEQFF.

The chain carries TRBV15 and TRBJ2-4; TRBD2 matches at 13 bases. The CDR3 has 14 residues. Germline V gives CDR1 LNHNV, CDR2 YYDKDF (reference sequence). With 5 bases clipped from V and 9 bases from J, the junction kept 4 bases outside the gene matches. CDR3 coding DNA: TGTGCCACCAGCGGACTAGCGGGAGTTACCATTCAGTACTTC. Its protein is CATSGLAGVTIQYF. Looking up the rest from reference TRBV15 and TRBJ2-4 gives the full variable domain: DAMVIQNPRYQVTQFGKPVTLSCSQTLNHNVMYWYQQKSSQAPKLLFHYYDKDFNNEADTPDNFQSRRPNTSFCFLDIRSPGLGDTAMYLCATSGLAGVTIQYFGAGTRLSVL.